This TCR beta chain was recovered during a study of CD8+ T cells in alopecia areata. Study outcomes and limitations: Numerous expanded lesional clones remained in scalp and blood during tofacitinib.

The V gene's germline CDR1 is LGHNA and CDR2 YSLEER. The CDR3 is made up of 14 amino acids. Trimming removed 4 bases from V and 4 bases from J; junction bases left unmatched: 3. Treatment here: oral pan-JAK inhibitor, 5-10 mg twice daily. This clone has a handful of counts. Antigen: not known. Extraction of RNA preceded its reverse transcription into cDNA, which served as the sequencing template. Repertoires were generated with immunoSEQ multiplex PCR, while TCRdb's copy carries only in-frame clones and drops some. This table has 170,000 or so clones, around half appearing once. The sequencing used CD8+ T cells sorted from blood, collected at week 24, from a patient treated with tofacitinib. This TCR was sampled from a human donor with alopecia areata. The rearrangement joins TRBV4-3 to TRBJ2-7; 11 bases match TRBD1. CDR3 coding DNA: TGCGCCAGCAGCCGAGGACAGGGGGCTTACGAGCAGTACTTC. This sequence encodes CASSRGQGAYEQYF.